Listed here are 32 T cell receptor beta chains from one sample, sequenced in a study of T cell responses to AZD1222 COVID-19 vaccine. The protocol was immunoSEQ multiplex PCR, while the TCRdb copy is restricted to in-frame clones and leaves out a portion. Of some 180,000 clones in the sample, roughly 92% are singletons; the top ten hold approximately 1.5%. The sample here was peripheral blood, taken on day 0 of AZD1222 vaccination. These receptors came from an adult in good health.

The V and J genes are TRBV14 and TRBJ1-1, with a possible D match to TRBD1 (6 bases). Trimming shortened V by 1 base and J by 6 bases, and 12 bases separated the two germline ends. CDR1 is SGHDN, CDR2 FVKESK, per germline. The CDR3 covers 14 residues. Written as DNA, the CDR3 is TGTGCCAGCAGCCAAGGGGGGCGACAGGCTGAAGCTTTCTTT. It yields the protein CASSQGGRQAEAFF.

V and J are TRBV20-1 and TRBJ2-1; D might be TRBD1 or TRBD2, each matching 6 bases. In germline, CDR1 is DFQATT, CDR2 SNEGSKA (reference sequence). The CDR3 loop spans 15 amino acids. V was pared by 3 bases and J by 9 bases, with 21 bases between. CDR3 nucleotides: TGCAGTGCTAGTCTTGGACAGCCCTTGGGAGGTGAGCAGTTCTTC. Translated: CSASLGQPLGGEQFF.

The gene calls are TRBV10-1 and TRBJ1-5, with D unresolved. In germline, CDR1 is WNHNN, CDR2 SYGVQD (reference sequence). There are 13 residues in the CDR3. V shed 6 bases and J shed 7 bases, with 13 bases lying between them. The CDR3 sequence is CASRLGCRQPQHF. The DNA for the CDR3 is TGCGCCAGCAGGTTGGGCTGTCGACAGCCCCAGCATTTT.

The chain couples TRBV11-2 to TRBJ1-2; TRBD1 agrees at 7 bases. Trimming took 1 base from V and 0 from J; bases not matched to a gene: 2. Germline values: CDR1 SGHAT, CDR2 FQNNGV. This CDR3 has 15 residues. The CDR3 sequence: CASSLVGQANYGYTF. CDR3 DNA: TGTGCCAGCAGCTTAGTCGGACAGGCTAACTATGGCTACACCTTC. The variable domain in full, with the rest retrieved from reference TRBV11-2 and TRBJ1-2, is EAGVAQSPRYKIIEKRQSVAFWCNPISGHATLYWYQQILGQGPKLLIQFQNNGVVDDSQLPKDRFSAERLKGVDSTLKIQPAKLEDSAVYLCASSLVGQANYGYTFGSGTRLTVV.

This clone has a single count. The V and J genes are TRBV4-2 and TRBJ1-3, with 7 bases lining up with TRBD1. Germline CDR1 LGHNA, CDR2 YNFKEQ. V shed 0 bases and J 3 bases; nucleotides not matched to a gene: 8. The CDR3 loop spans 17 amino acids. The CDR3 is CASSQDLEGANGNTIYF. The CDR3 DNA is TGTGCCAGCAGCCAAGATTTAGAGGGGGCTAATGGAAACACCATATATTTT.

V and J are TRBV6-5 and TRBJ1-2, with D maybe TRBD1 (5 bases). From germline, CDR1 is MNHEY and CDR2 SVGAGI. The CDR3 extends over 14 amino acids. Trimming shortened V by 2 bases and J by 3 bases, and 10 bases separated the two germline ends. Here the CDR3 reads CASSYQTEDYGYTF. CDR3 nucleotide sequence: TGTGCCAGCAGTTACCAGACAGAGGACTATGGCTACACCTTC.

The gene calls are TRBV6-1 and TRBJ2-7; D call uncertain. Trimming pared 1 base from V and 3 bases from J, leaving 7 bases between. This CDR3 spans 13 amino acids. The germline CDR1 and CDR2 sequences are MNHNS and SASEGT. The CDR3 loop reads CASSEGSYYEQYF. DNA for the CDR3: TGTGCCAGCAGTGAAGGTAGTTACTACGAGCAGTACTTC.

V and J are TRBV20-1 and TRBJ2-1; 10 positions agree with TRBD2. The CDR3 length is 14 residues. V was pared by 3 bases and J by 7 bases, with 6 bases of the junction left unmatched. Germline lookup yields CDR1 DFQATT and CDR2 SNEGSKA (reference sequence). The CDR3 loop reads CSASRGLASNEQFF. In DNA form, the CDR3 reads TGCAGTGCTAGTAGGGGACTAGCGTCGAATGAGCAGTTCTTC.

CDR3 nucleotides: TGTGCCAGCAGTCCCCCCGGGACGGCCTATGGCTACACCTTC. It translates to CASSPPGTAYGYTF. The chain has TRBV28 and TRBJ1-2, with a weak D call TRBD1 (5 bases). This CDR3 has 14 amino acids. The V end was cut by 5 bases, the J end by 4 bases, with 14 bases between. Germline V CDR1 and CDR2: MDHEN, SYDVKM.

This sequence joins TRBV28 and TRBJ1-2; D is ambiguous. Trimming removed 8 bases at V and 7 bases at J, with 17 bases between. This CDR3 has 13 amino acids. Germline V gene lookup returns CDR1 MDHEN and CDR2 SYDVKM. The CDR3 DNA follows: TGTGCCAGCGGTACAGCAAAATTTACTGGCTACACCTTC. It yields the protein CASGTAKFTGYTF.

V usage is TRBV5-1 and J usage is TRBJ1-4; D remains ambiguous. The V and J ends lost 5 bases and 4 bases respectively, with 9 bases between them. The CDR3 runs to 13 residues. Germline-derived CDR1 and CDR2 are SGHRS and YFSETQ. This CDR3 reads CASRVGSNEKLFF. The CDR3 region has the DNA TGCGCCAGCAGGGTGGGCAGTAATGAAAAACTGTTTTTT.

The chain recombines TRBV19 with TRBJ1-2, with D uncertain. V lost 4 bases and J 8 bases, leaving 17 bases between the germline ends. CDR3 length equals 14 residues. Germline V gene data show CDR1 as LNHDA and CDR2 as SQIVND (reference sequence). This CDR3 reads CASSTSGRAGGYTF. The CDR3 nucleotides are TGTGCCAGTAGTACCTCGGGGAGGGCTGGCGGCTACACCTTC.

This sequence joins TRBV3-1 (or the pseudogene TRBV3-2) and TRBJ2-1; either TRBD1 or TRBD2 may fit D (5 bases each). The germline V and J ends were trimmed by 3 bases and 9 bases, with 18 bases remaining between them. The CDR3 contains 15 residues. Germline-derived CDR1 and CDR2 are LGHDT and YNNKEL (reference sequence). The CDR3 bases are TGTGCCAGCAGCCACCCGGCGGGCAGGGTGGGTGAGCAGTTCTTC. Protein: CASSHPAGRVGEQFF.

The chain carries TRBV19 and TRBJ2-2; tentatively, D is TRBD2 (6 bases). This CDR3 spans 15 amino acids. With 3 bases removed from V and 4 bases from J, the gap between germline ends came to 12 bases. Germline-derived CDR1 and CDR2 are LNHDA and SQIVND (reference sequence). CDR3 sequence reads: CASSIGGVGTGELFF. CDR3 sequence (DNA): TGTGCCAGTAGTATTGGCGGGGTAGGCACCGGGGAGCTGTTTTTT.

This chain connects TRBV2 to TRBJ2-6; D is uncertain. V lost 7 bases and J lost 0, with 7 bases in between. Germline V lookup: CDR1 SNHLY, CDR2 FYNNEI. This CDR3 is 14 amino acids long. The CDR3 region is CASKSSSGANVLTF. The DNA for the CDR3 is TGTGCCAGCAAGTCTTCCTCTGGGGCCAACGTCCTGACTTTC.

The rearrangement joins TRBV7-2 to TRBJ1-2, with D hard to call. CDR1 SGHTA and CDR2 FQGNSA come from the germline V gene. The V and J ends lost 5 bases and 8 bases respectively, with 15 bases between them. The CDR3 runs 13 residues. CDR3 DNA sequence: TGTGCCAGCAGCAAAGCGGGCAGAACGGGCTACACCTTC. This translates into CASSKAGRTGYTF.

The chain combines TRBV7-3 with TRBJ2-7; no clear D gene. Germline V gene data show CDR1 as SGHTA and CDR2 as FQGTGA. The CDR3 is made up of 11 amino acids. V gave up 4 bases and J gave up 3 bases, with 4 bases separating them. CDR3 loop: CASSSLYEQYF. The DNA for the CDR3 is TGTGCCAGCAGCTCCCTCTACGAGCAGTACTTC.

V gene TRBV2 combines with J gene TRBJ1-4, with no clear D. V lost 2 bases to trimming and J lost 8 bases, with 9 bases between them. Germline-derived CDR1 and CDR2 are SNHLY and FYNNEI. This CDR3 has 13 amino acids. In DNA form, the CDR3 reads TGTGCCAGCAGTGAACAGATAGAGGAAAAACTGTTTTTT. Encoded protein: CASSEQIEEKLFF.

This sequence joins TRBV18 and TRBJ1-4; D is ambiguous. CDR3 length: 15 residues. V lost 5 bases and J 5 bases, leaving 15 bases between the germline ends. From germline, CDR1 is KGHSH and CDR2 LQKENI. For the CDR3, the DNA is TGTGCCAGCTCATCTGCAGCCCATTCAAATGAAAAACTGTTTTTT. Its translation is CASSSAAHSNEKLFF. The complete variable domain, with remaining parts taken from reference TRBV18 and TRBJ1-4, reads NAGVMQNPRHLVRRRGQEARLRCSPMKGHSHVYWYRQLPEEGLKFMVYLQKENIIDESGMPKERFSAEFPKEGPSILRIQQVVRGDSAAYFCASSSAAHSNEKLFFGSGTQLSVL.

The J gene is TRBJ1-2, the V gene TRBV9; D call uncertain. The germline V and J ends were trimmed by 3 bases and 8 bases, with 14 bases remaining between them. The CDR3 runs 13 residues. Germline loops: CDR1 SGDLS, CDR2 YYNGEE. CDR3 DNA: TGTGCCAGCAGCGCTATAGAGCAGTCCGGCTACACCTTC. Translated, it gives CASSAIEQSGYTF. Looking up the rest from reference TRBV9 and TRBJ1-2 gives the full variable domain: DSGVTQTPKHLITATGQRVTLRCSPRSGDLSVYWYQQSLDQGLQFLIQYYNGEERAKGNILERFSAQQFPDLHSELNLSSLELGDSALYFCASSAIEQSGYTFGSGTRLTVV.

J is TRBJ1-2 and V is TRBV28; D not certain. This CDR3 has 12 residues. CDR1 MDHEN and CDR2 SYDVKM come from the germline V gene. V lost 2 bases and J lost 3, with 4 bases in between. The DNA of the CDR3 is TGTGCCAGCAGTTTACAGTACTATGGCTACACCTTC. Its protein product is CASSLQYYGYTF.

This chain uses TRBV7-2 with TRBJ1-1, with D unclear. This CDR3 has 14 amino acids. Germline loops: CDR1 SGHTA, CDR2 FQGNSA. V was clipped by 5 bases and J by 5 bases, with 15 bases between them. CDR3 in amino acids: CASSLRRGDTEAFF. The CDR3 bases are TGTGCCAGCAGCCTGAGGCGGGGTGATACTGAAGCTTTCTTT.

This chain connects TRBV7-2 to TRBJ1-3; D call uncertain. Germline values: CDR1 SGHTA, CDR2 FQGNSA. The CDR3 spans 14 residues. V lost 5 bases and J lost 4, with 12 bases in between. The CDR3 DNA reads TGTGCCAGCAGCCCGCGGTCGGGGGGAAACACCATATATTTT. Translation gives CASSPRSGGNTIYF.

The chain links TRBV2 to TRBJ2-3; no firm D call. The CDR3 runs to 12 residues. Germline V gene sequence: CDR1 SNHLY, CDR2 FYNNEI. The ends were cut back, 5 bases at V and 3 bases at J, with 6 bases in the middle. CDR3 loop: CASSPVTDTQYF. The CDR3 bases are TGTGCCAGCAGTCCCGTTACAGATACGCAGTATTTT.

This chain uses TRBV19 with TRBJ1-2, with 9 bases aligning to TRBD1. The ends lost 4 bases at V and 7 bases at J; junction bases unmatched: 10. The germline gives CDR1 LNHDA, CDR2 SQIVND (reference sequence). There are 15 residues in the CDR3. As DNA, the CDR3 is TGTGCCAGTAGTACCCAATTACAGGGGGCAGGTGGCTACACCTTC. It is translated as CASSTQLQGAGGYTF.

The rearrangement uses TRBV15 and TRBJ2-1, with D perhaps assigned TRBD1 or TRBD2 (5 bases each). The CDR3 runs to 15 residues. In germline, CDR1 is LNHNV, CDR2 YYDKDF (reference sequence). V was cut by 2 bases and J by 2 bases, with 10 bases left in between. CDR3 nucleotide sequence: TGTGCCACCAGCAGATCTAGAGGGGCCTACAATGAGCAGTTCTTC. Amino acids: CATSRSRGAYNEQFF.

This chain uses TRBV19 with TRBJ1-1; D remains ambiguous. The V end lost 2 bases, the J end lost 1 base, and 5 bases lay between the germline ends. The CDR3 covers 13 residues. Germline V gene lookup returns CDR1 LNHDA and CDR2 SQIVND (reference sequence). The CDR3 DNA reads TGTGCCAGTAGTATAACTCAGAACACTGAAGCTTTCTTT. Translating gives CASSITQNTEAFF.

In this sample, this clone turned up once. This sequence joins TRBV5-1 and TRBJ1-4; D is unresolved. The CDR3 covers 14 residues. The germline CDR1 and CDR2 sequences are SGHRS and YFSETQ. V lost 2 bases, J lost 4 bases, and 9 bases lay in between. The chain's CDR3 is CASSFGVLNEKLFF. CDR3 in DNA: TGCGCCAGCAGCTTCGGGGTCCTTAATGAAAAACTGTTTTTT.

CDR3 residues: CASSASGLAGGYTGELFF. The DNA for the CDR3 is TGTGCCAGCAGCGCCTCGGGACTAGCGGGGGGATACACCGGGGAGCTGTTTTTT. V is TRBV9 and J is TRBJ2-2; TRBD2 matches at 15 bases. V lost 3 bases to trimming and J lost 3 bases; unmatched junction nucleotides: 6. This CDR3 comprises 18 residues. Germline CDR1 and CDR2: SGDLS and YYNGEE.

The V and J genes are TRBV20-1 and TRBJ1-2, with D hard to call. CDR1 is DFQATT and CDR2 is SNEGSKA in the germline V gene (reference sequence). The CDR3 extends over 10 amino acids. The V end lost 4 bases, the J end lost 7 bases, and 7 bases lay between the germline ends. CDR3 sequence reads: CSATDIGYTF. The CDR3 nucleotides read TGCAGTGCTACCGACATTGGCTACACCTTC.

The chain employs TRBV7-8 and TRBJ2-7; a possible D gene is TRBD1 (6 bases). Trimming removed 5 bases at V and 6 bases at J, with 17 bases between. The CDR3 sequence is 14 residues long. Germline CDR1 SGHVS, CDR2 FQNEAQ. CDR3 sequence: CASSMDSAGLEQYF. CDR3 coding DNA: TGTGCCAGCAGCATGGACAGTGCCGGGCTCGAGCAGTACTTC.

The chain links TRBV5-1 to TRBJ2-2, with TRBD2 matching 14 bases. The CDR3 covers 18 residues. The J segment lost 3 bases and the V segment lost 8 bases, leaving 12 bases of the junction unmatched. Germline CDR1 SGHRS, CDR2 YFSETQ. The CDR3 loop is CASRTSGGNHPHTGELFF. The CDR3 nucleotides read TGCGCCAGTAGGACTAGCGGGGGGAACCACCCCCACACCGGGGAGCTGTTTTTT.